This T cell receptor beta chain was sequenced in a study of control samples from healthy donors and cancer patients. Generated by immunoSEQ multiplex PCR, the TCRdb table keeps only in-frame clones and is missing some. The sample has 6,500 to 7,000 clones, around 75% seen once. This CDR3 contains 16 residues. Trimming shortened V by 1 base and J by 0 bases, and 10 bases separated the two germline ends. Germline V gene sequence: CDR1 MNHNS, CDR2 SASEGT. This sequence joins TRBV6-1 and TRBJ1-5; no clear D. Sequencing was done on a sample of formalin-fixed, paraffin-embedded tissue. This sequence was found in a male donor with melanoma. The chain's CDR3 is CASSEVRDYSNQPQHF. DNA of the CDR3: TGTGCCAGCAGTGAAGTTAGGGATTATAGCAATCAGCCCCAGCATTTT.